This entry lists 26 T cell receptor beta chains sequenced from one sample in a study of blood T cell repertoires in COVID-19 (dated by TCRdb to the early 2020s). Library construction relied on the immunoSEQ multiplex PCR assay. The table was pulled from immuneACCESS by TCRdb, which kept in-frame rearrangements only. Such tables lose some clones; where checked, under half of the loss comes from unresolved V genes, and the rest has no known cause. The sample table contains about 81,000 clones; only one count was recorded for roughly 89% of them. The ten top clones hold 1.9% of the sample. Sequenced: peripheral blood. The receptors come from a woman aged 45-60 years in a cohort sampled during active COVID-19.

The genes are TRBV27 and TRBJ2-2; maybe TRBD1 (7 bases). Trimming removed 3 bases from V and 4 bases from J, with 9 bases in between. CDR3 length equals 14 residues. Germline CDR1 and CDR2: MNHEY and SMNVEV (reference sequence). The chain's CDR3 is CASSFQGGTGELFF. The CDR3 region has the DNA TGTGCCAGCAGTTTCCAGGGGGGCACCGGGGAGCTGTTTTTT.

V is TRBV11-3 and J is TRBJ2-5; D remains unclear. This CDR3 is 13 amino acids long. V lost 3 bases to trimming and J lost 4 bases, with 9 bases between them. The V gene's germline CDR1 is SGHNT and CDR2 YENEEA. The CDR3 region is CASSFLGGETQYF. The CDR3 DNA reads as TGTGCCAGCAGCTTTCTCGGCGGAGAGACCCAGTACTTC. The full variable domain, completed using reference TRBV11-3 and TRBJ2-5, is EAGVVQSPRYKIIEKKQPVAFWCNPISGHNTLYWYLQNLGQGPELLIRYENEEAVDDSQLPKDRFSAERLKGVDSTLKIQPAELGDSAVYLCASSFLGGETQYFGPGTRLLVL.

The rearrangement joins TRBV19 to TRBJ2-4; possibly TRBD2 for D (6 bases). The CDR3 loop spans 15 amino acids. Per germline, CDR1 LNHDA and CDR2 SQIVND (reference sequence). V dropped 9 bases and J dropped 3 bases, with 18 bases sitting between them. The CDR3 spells CASSLWEAGKNIQYF. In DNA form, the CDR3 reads TGTGCCAGCTCTCTATGGGAGGCGGGCAAAAACATTCAGTACTTC.

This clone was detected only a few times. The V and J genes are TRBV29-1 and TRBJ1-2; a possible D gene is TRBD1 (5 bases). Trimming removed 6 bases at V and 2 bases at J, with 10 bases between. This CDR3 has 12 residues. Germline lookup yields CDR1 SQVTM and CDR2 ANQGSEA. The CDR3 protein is CSVADRNYGYTF. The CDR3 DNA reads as TGCAGCGTCGCTGACAGAAACTATGGCTACACCTTC. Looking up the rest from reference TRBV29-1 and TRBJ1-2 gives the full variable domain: SAVISQKPSRDICQRGTSLTIQCQVDSQVTMMFWYRQQPGQSLTLIATANQGSEATYESGFVIDKFPISRPNLTFSTLTVSNMSPEDSSIYLCSVADRNYGYTFGSGTRLTVV.

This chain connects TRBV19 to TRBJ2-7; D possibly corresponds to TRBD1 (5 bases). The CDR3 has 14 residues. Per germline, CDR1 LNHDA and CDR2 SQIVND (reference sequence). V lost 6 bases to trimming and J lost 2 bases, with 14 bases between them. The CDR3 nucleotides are TGTGCCAGTAGGTCGGACACCACCCCCTACGAGCAGTACTTC. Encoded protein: CASRSDTTPYEQYF.

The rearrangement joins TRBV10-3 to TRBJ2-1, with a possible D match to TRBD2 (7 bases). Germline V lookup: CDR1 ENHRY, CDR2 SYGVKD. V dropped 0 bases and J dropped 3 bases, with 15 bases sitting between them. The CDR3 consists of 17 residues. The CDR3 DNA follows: TGTGCCATCAGTGAGTCAGGGGGGAGCGGGATCTACAATGAGCAGTTCTTC. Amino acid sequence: CAISESGGSGIYNEQFF.

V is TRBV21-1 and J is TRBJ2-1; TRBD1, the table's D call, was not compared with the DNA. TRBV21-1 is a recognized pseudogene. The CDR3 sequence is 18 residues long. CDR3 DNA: TGTGCCAGCAGCCCAAGGCCCTCCGACGACAGAATATTTGATGAGCAGTTCTTC. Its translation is CASSPRPSDDRIFDEQFF.

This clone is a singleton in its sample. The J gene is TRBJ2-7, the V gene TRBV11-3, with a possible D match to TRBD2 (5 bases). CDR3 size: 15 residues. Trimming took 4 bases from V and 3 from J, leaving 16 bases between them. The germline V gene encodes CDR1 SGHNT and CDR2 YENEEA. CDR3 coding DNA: TGTGCCAGCAGCTCCCTAACCGGGAAGGGCTACGAGCAGTACTTC. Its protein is CASSSLTGKGYEQYF.

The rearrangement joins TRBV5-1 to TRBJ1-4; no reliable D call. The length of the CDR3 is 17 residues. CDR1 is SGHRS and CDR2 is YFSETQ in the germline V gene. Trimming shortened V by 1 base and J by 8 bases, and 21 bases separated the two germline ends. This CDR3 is CASSLLPGGRTEEKLFF. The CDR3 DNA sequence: TGCGCCAGCAGCTTGCTACCCGGAGGCCGGACGGAAGAAAAACTGTTTTTT. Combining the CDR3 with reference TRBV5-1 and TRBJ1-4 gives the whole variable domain KAGVTQTPRYLIKTRGQQVTLSCSPISGHRSVSWYQQTPGQGLQFLFEYFSETQRNKGNFPGRFSGRQFSNSRSEMNVSTLELGDSALYLCASSLLPGGRTEEKLFFGSGTQLSVL.

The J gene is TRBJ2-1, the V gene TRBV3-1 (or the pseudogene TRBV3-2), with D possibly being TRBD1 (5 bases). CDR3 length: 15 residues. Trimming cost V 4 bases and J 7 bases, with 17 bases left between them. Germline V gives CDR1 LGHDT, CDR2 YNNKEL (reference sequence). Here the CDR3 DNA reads TGTGCCAGCAGCCCCTCGGTAGCCGCAGGGAATGAGCAGTTCTTC. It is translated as CASSPSVAAGNEQFF.

For the CDR3, the DNA is TGTGCCAGCAGCCAAGATCCCAGGGCTAGCACCGGGGAGCTGTTTTTT. It encodes CASSQDPRASTGELFF. The chain couples TRBV4-2 to TRBJ2-2, with TRBD1 as a possible D gene (5 bases). Germline V gives CDR1 LGHNA, CDR2 YNFKEQ. The CDR3 spans 16 residues. The V gene lost 0 bases and the J gene lost 4 bases, with 12 bases spanning the gap.

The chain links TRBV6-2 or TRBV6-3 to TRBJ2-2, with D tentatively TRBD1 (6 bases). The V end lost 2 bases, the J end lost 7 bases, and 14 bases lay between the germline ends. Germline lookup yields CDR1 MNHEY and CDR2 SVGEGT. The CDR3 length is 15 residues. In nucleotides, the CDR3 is TGTGCCAGCAGTTACCATTCAGGGGATGGCGGGGAGCTGTTTTTT. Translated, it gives CASSYHSGDGGELFF.

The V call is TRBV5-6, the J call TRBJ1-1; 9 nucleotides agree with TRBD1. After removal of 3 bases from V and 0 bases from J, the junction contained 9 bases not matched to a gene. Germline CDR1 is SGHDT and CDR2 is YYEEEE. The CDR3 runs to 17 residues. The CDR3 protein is CASSSNGGQGLNTEAFF. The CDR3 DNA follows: TGTGCCAGCAGCTCGAATGGGGGACAGGGATTGAACACTGAAGCTTTCTTT.

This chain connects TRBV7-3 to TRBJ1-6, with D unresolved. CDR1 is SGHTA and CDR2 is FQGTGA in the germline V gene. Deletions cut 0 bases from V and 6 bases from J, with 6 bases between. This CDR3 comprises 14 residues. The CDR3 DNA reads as TGTGCCAGCAGCTTAACCGGGGTTAATTCACCCCTCCACTTT. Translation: CASSLTGVNSPLHF.

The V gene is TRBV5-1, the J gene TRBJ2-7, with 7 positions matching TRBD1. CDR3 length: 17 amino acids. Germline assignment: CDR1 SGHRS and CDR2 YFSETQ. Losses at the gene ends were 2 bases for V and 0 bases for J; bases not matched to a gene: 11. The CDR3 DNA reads TGCGCCAGCAGCTTCCTCCCCGGGACAGTCAACTCCTACGAGCAGTACTTC. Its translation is CASSFLPGTVNSYEQYF. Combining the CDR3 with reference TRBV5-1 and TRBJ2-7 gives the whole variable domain KAGVTQTPRYLIKTRGQQVTLSCSPISGHRSVSWYQQTPGQGLQFLFEYFSETQRNKGNFPGRFSGRQFSNSRSEMNVSTLELGDSALYLCASSFLPGTVNSYEQYFGPGTRLTVT.

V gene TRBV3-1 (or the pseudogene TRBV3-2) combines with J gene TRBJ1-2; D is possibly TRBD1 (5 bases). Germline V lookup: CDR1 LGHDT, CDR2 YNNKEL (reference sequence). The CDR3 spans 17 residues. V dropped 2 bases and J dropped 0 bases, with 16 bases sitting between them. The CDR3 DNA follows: TGTGCCAGCAGCCAATCTGGGACTAGGAGCACTAACTATGGCTACACCTTC. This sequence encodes CASSQSGTRSTNYGYTF.

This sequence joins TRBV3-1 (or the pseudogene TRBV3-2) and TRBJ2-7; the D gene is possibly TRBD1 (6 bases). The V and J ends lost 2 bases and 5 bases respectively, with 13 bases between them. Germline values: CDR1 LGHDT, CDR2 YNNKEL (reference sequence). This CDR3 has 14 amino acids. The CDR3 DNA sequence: TGTGCCAGCAGCCAACAGGGGATAAGGAACGAGCAGTACTTC. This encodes CASSQQGIRNEQYF.

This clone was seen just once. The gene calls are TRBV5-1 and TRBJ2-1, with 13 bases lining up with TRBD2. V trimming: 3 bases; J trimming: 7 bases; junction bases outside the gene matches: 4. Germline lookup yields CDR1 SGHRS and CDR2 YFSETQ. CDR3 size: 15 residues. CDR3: CASSSGLAGVNEQFF. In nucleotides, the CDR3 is TGCGCCAGCAGCTCCGGACTAGCGGGAGTGAATGAGCAGTTCTTC.

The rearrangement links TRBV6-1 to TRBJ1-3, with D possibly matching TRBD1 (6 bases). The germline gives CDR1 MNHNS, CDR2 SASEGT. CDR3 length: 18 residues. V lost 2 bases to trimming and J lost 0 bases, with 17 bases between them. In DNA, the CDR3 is TGTGCCAGCAGTGAAATCCCCTCGACAGGAACCTCTGGAAACACCATATATTTT. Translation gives CASSEIPSTGTSGNTIYF.

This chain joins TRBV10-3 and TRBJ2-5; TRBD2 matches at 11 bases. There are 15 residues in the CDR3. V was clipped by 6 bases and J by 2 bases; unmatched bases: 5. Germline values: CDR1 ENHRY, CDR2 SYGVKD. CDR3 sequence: CAISRLAGTQETQYF. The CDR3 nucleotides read TGTGCCATCAGCAGACTAGCGGGGACGCAAGAGACCCAGTACTTC.

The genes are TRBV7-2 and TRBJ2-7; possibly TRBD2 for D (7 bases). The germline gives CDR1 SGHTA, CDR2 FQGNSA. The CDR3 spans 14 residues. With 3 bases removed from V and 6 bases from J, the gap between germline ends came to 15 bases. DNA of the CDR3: TGTGCCAGCAGCTTTCCCGCGGGGGCGGCCGAGCAGTACTTC. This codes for CASSFPAGAAEQYF.

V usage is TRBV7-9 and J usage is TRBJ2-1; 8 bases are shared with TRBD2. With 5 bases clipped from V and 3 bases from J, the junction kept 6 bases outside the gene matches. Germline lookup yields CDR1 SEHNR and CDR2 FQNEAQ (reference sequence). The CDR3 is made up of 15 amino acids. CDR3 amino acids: CASSPGGPSYNEQFF. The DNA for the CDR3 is TGTGCCAGCAGCCCGGGGGGGCCCAGCTACAATGAGCAGTTCTTC.

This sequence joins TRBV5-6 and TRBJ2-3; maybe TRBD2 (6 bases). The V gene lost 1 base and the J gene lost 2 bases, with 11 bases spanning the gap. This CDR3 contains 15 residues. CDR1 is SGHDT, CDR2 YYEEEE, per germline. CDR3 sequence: CASSLRREVTDTQYF. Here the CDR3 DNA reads TGTGCCAGCAGCTTGCGGAGGGAGGTCACAGATACGCAGTATTTT.

CDR3 residues: CASSLLQTYEQYF. The CDR3 DNA reads as TGTGCCAGCAGCCTCCTCCAGACATACGAGCAGTACTTC. This sequence joins TRBV11-1 and TRBJ2-7, with unresolved D. The CDR3 has 13 residues. V was cut by 5 bases and J by 4 bases, with 12 bases left in between. Per germline, CDR1 SGHAT and CDR2 FQDESV (reference sequence).

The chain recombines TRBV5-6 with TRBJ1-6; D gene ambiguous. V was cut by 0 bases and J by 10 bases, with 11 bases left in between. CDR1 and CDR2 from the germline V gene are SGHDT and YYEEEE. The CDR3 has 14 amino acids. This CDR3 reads CASSLDRGFSPLHF. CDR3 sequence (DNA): TGTGCCAGCAGCTTGGATCGGGGTTTCTCACCCCTCCACTTT.

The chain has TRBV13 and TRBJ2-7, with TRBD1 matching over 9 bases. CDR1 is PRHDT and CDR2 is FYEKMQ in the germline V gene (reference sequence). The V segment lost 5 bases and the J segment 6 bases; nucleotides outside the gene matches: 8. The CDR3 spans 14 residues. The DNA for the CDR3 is TGTGCCAGCAGCCGCCGGGACAGGGTGGGCGAGCAGTACTTC. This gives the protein CASSRRDRVGEQYF.